Listed here are 10 T cell receptor beta chains from one sample, sequenced in a study of T cell changes during pregnancy in multiple sclerosis. Data came from immunoSEQ multiplex PCR; TCRdb stores just in-frame clones and leaves some out. The data contain about 75,000 clones, 85% to 95% of them singletons. The specimen was CD4+ T cells from peripheral blood mononuclear cells, collected after pregnancy. These TCRs come from a female donor with multiple sclerosis, enrolled in a pregnancy study.

The rearrangement links TRBV11-2 to TRBJ2-2, with 7 bases lining up with TRBD1. The V segment lost 5 bases and the J segment 4 bases; nucleotides outside the gene matches: 7. Germline CDR1 is SGHAT and CDR2 is FQNNGV. CDR3 length: 15 amino acids. The CDR3 region has the DNA TGTGCCAGCAGCAATTACAGGGGAAGCACCGGGGAGCTGTTTTTT. Amino acids: CASSNYRGSTGELFF.

The chain couples TRBV18 to TRBJ1-2; TRBD1 agrees at 7 bases. The CDR3 sequence is 15 residues long. Germline V CDR1 and CDR2: KGHSH, LQKENI. The ends lost 5 bases at V and 2 bases at J; junction bases unmatched: 8. The CDR3 loop reads CASSGPTGYNYGYTF. The CDR3 bases are TGTGCCAGCTCAGGCCCGACAGGGTACAACTATGGCTACACCTTC.

V is TRBV15 and J is TRBJ2-1; TRBD1 aligns across 7 bases. The junction had 13 bases not matched to a gene; V was cut back by 5 bases and J by 9 bases. CDR3 length: 15 amino acids. Germline loops: CDR1 LNHNV, CDR2 YYDKDF (reference sequence). CDR3 amino acids: CATSARDRASSEQFF. The CDR3 bases are TGTGCCACCAGCGCTAGGGACAGAGCCTCCAGTGAGCAGTTCTTC.

The genes are TRBV7-9 and TRBJ2-1; 10 nucleotides agree with TRBD2. V was pared by 5 bases and J by 9 bases, with 7 bases of the junction left unmatched. Germline V lookup: CDR1 SEHNR, CDR2 FQNEAQ (reference sequence). This CDR3 has 14 residues. The CDR3 sequence: CASSVTSGWSEQFF. For the CDR3, the DNA is TGTGCCAGCAGCGTGACTAGCGGGTGGTCTGAGCAGTTCTTC.

The genes are TRBV15 and TRBJ2-7, with 7 bases lining up with TRBD1. The V gene end was trimmed by 5 bases and the J gene end by 6 bases; junction bases not matched to a gene: 10. Germline CDR1 reads LNHNV; CDR2 reads YYDKDF (reference sequence). The CDR3 extends over 14 amino acids. This CDR3 reads CATSQTGAPLEQYF. DNA of the CDR3: TGTGCCACCAGCCAAACAGGGGCCCCCCTCGAGCAGTACTTC.

The chain couples TRBV27 to TRBJ1-5; TRBD1 is a possible D gene (5 bases). CDR3 length equals 15 residues. Germline CDR1 is MNHEY and CDR2 is SMNVEV (reference sequence). V lost 2 bases, J lost 4 bases, and 12 bases lay in between. Here the CDR3 reads CASSLDSRRNQPQHF. The CDR3 region has the DNA TGTGCCAGCAGTTTAGACAGCCGCAGGAATCAGCCCCAGCATTTT.

This clone was picked up one time. One end of the junction does not line up with germline, which may come from a read error. The rearrangement joins TRBV2 to TRBJ1-3, with 11 bases aligning to TRBD1. Germline values: CDR1 SNHLY, CDR2 FYNNEI. This CDR3 has 14 residues. For the CDR3, the DNA is TGTGCCAGCAAGAAGGGACAGGGGGAGGGTATCATTGATTTT. Protein sequence: CASKKGQGEGIIDF.

Written as DNA, the CDR3 is TGTGCCACCAGCACCACAGGCAGGGCGGATCGTAGCACAGATACGCAGTATTTT. This gives the protein CATSTTGRADRSTDTQYF. The J gene is TRBJ2-3, the V gene TRBV15; D possibly corresponds to TRBD1 (5 bases). The CDR3 is made up of 18 amino acids. From germline, CDR1 is LNHNV and CDR2 YYDKDF (reference sequence). V was shortened by 4 bases and J by 0 bases, with 20 bases between the two germline ends.

CDR3 DNA sequence: TGTGCCAGCAGCTTAGATTCCGGAGCGGGAGAGACCCAGTACTTC. This translates into CASSLDSGAGETQYF. The chain uses TRBV11-2 and TRBJ2-7; the D gene is possibly TRBD2 (6 bases). The J call may be faulty, since TRBJ2-5 better matches the DNA end. The CDR3 contains 15 residues. CDR1 SGHAT and CDR2 FQNNGV come from the germline V gene.

The chain combines TRBV5-8 with TRBJ2-1; 10 nucleotides align to TRBD2. Per germline, CDR1 SGHTS and CDR2 YDEGEE. The CDR3 is 18 residues long. V trimming: 7 bases; J trimming: 0 bases; junction bases outside the gene matches: 13. CDR3 protein: CASPIGLAVMSSYNEQFF. The CDR3 bases are TGTGCCAGCCCGATCGGACTAGCGGTCATGAGCTCCTACAATGAGCAGTTCTTC.